A selection of T cell receptor beta chains follows, all from one sample in a study of blood T cell repertoires in COVID-19. Here immunoSEQ multiplex PCR was the method, and the copy in TCRdb shows in-frame clones only, minus some. The profile shows roughly 110,000 clones, approximately 80% of them singletons. The material sequenced was peripheral blood. These TCRs come from a human donor in a cohort sampled during active COVID-19. Both conserved end residues are part of each CDR3. D genes are given only for firm matches. Rows give clone size only sometimes, using once, few, many, or a class for an expanded clone.

TRBJ1-2	TRBV30	once	.	TGTGCCTGGTCTACAGGGAAAGGCTATGGCTACACCTTC	CAWSTGKGYGYTF
TRBJ2-7	TRBV9	few	.	TGTGCCAGCAGCGTAGTAGGGAGCTCCTACGAGCAGTACTTC	CASSVVGSSYEQYF
TRBJ2-5	TRBV6-2/TRBV6-3	.	.	TGTGCCAGCAGTTACGCCCAGGGGGGAGGTGAGACCCAGTACTTC	CASSYAQGGGETQYF
TRBJ2-7	TRBV6-2/TRBV6-3	.	.	TGTGCCAGCAGCCGTCCTCGTCGGTCGGGACAATATAACGAGCAGTACTTC	CASSRPRRSGQYNEQYF
TRBJ2-7	TRBV6-5	few	.	TGTGCCAGCAGTCCTCTGGAGGGAGAGCAGTACTTC	CASSPLEGEQYF
TRBJ2-2	TRBV7-3	.	.	TGTGCCAGCAGCTTAAGTTTCTTTTCAGGGGACACCGGGGAGCTGTTTTTT	CASSLSFFSGDTGELFF
TRBJ2-7	TRBV2	.	.	TGTGCCAGCAGTGAAGCCGGGACACCCTCCTACGAGCAGTACTTC	CASSEAGTPSYEQYF
TRBJ1-1	TRBV12-5	.	.	TGTGCTAGTGGTTTGTCGGCCCAGGTGAACACTGAAGCTTTCTTT	CASGLSAQVNTEAFF
TRBJ1-2	TRBV4-1	.	TRBD1	TGCGCCAGCAGTCCGGACAGGTATTTAAACTATGGCTACACCTTC	CASSPDRYLNYGYTF
TRBJ2-1	TRBV6-5	.	TRBD2	TGTGCCAGCAAACTAGCGGGAGTTGGGGACAATGAGCAGTTCTTC	CASKLAGVGDNEQFF
TRBJ2-1	TRBV27	.	.	TGTGCCAGCAGTTTACCCGGCGGGTGGAACAATGAGCAGTTCTTC	CASSLPGGWNNEQFF
TRBJ2-1	TRBV6-5	.	TRBD2	TGTGCCAGCAGAGGACTAGTCTCCAATGAGCAGTTCTTC	CASRGLVSNEQFF
TRBJ1-1	TRBV19	.	TRBD1	TGTGCCAGTATCAGGACAGGGTCGGGCACTGAAGCTTTCTTT	CASIRTGSGTEAFF
TRBJ1-2	TRBV4-1	once	.	TGCGCCAGCAGTCAGACCGGCTCAGGGTACACCTTC	CASSQTGSGYTF
TRBJ2-7	TRBV28	.	.	TGTGCCAGCAGCCCAAGGACAGCCAAATCCAAGGAGCAGTACTTC	CASSPRTAKSKEQYF
TRBJ2-7	TRBV5-8	.	.	TGTGCCAGCAGCTTGGGGACACTGGAGCGCGAGCAGTACTTC	CASSLGTLEREQYF
TRBJ2-3	TRBV5-1	.	TRBD2	TGCGCCAGCAGCTTGGTAACTAGCGGAACCACAGATACGCAGTATTTT	CASSLVTSGTTDTQYF
TRBJ2-7	TRBV15	.	TRBD2	TGTGCCACCAGTGTACTAGCGGAATCCTACGAGCAGTACTTC	CATSVLAESYEQYF
TRBJ2-2	TRBV28	.	TRBD1	TGTGCCAGCCGACAGGGTCAGAACACCGGGGAGCTGTTTTTT	CASRQGQNTGELFF
TRBJ2-2	TRBV19	.	.	TGTGCCAGTAGTATAGTAGGACAGCTAACCGGGGAGCTGTTTTTT	CASSIVGQLTGELFF
TRBJ2-7	TRBV23-1	.	TRBD1	TGCGCCAGCAGCCCCGGACAGGGGACCGTCTACGAGCAGTACTTC	CASSPGQGTVYEQYF
TRBJ1-5	TRBV6-1	.	.	TGTGCCAGCAGTGAACGGGGAGGGGAATATAGCAATCAGCCCCAGCATTTT	CASSERGGEYSNQPQHF
TRBJ1-2	TRBV5-6	.	.	TGTGCCAGCAGCACGTATGGCCCCTTGGAGGTGGTGGGCTACACCTTC	CASSTYGPLEVVGYTF
TRBJ2-1	TRBV19	few	TRBD1	TGTGCCAGTAGGTTGACAGGGGGAGGTAATGAGCAGTTCTTC	CASRLTGGGNEQFF
TRBJ1-3	TRBV10-1	.	TRBD1	TGCGCCAGCAGTGAGGGACAGGGGGCGTTTTGCTCCCAAAACACCATATATTTT	CASSEGQGAFCSQNTIYF
TRBJ1-3	TRBV11-2	.	.	TGTGCCAGCAGCCCTTCCCGAAACACCATATATTTT	CASSPSRNTIYF
TRBJ2-7	TRBV30	.	TRBD2	TGTGCCTGGAGGCCGGGACTAGGCTCGGACGAGCAGTACTTC	CAWRPGLGSDEQYF
TRBJ2-7	TRBV2	few	.	TGTGCCAGCAGTGAAGCCCAGACTGCCTACGAGCAGTACTTC	CASSEAQTAYEQYF
TRBJ2-1	TRBV4-3	.	TRBD2	TGCGCCAGCAGCCAAGATGTTTGGACTAGCGGGAGGTCGCCATTCTTC	CASSQDVWTSGRSPFF
TRBJ2-7	TRBV6-5	.	.	TGTGCCAGCACCATGAGGGGGACGTCAACCTACGAGCAGTACTTC	CASTMRGTSTYEQYF
TRBJ1-5	TRBV19	once	.	TGTGCCAGTAGTATCCCCACCATACTTAGCAATCAGCCCCAGCATTTT	CASSIPTILSNQPQHF
TRBJ2-7	TRBV28	.	.	TGTGCCAGCAGAGACAGGGAGCAGTACTTC	CASRDREQYF
TRBJ1-1	TRBV15	once	.	TGTGCCACCAGCAGATTTGACAGGAACACTGAAGCTTTCTTT	CATSRFDRNTEAFF
TRBJ1-6	TRBV27	.	.	TGTGCCAGCAGTTTCGGCAGGGCTTACTCCTATAATTCACCCCTCCACTTT	CASSFGRAYSYNSPLHF
TRBJ2-7	TRBV6-5	.	TRBD2	TGTGCCAGCAGTTACTCCTTGGGTAGCGGGGACTACGAGCAGTACTTC	CASSYSLGSGDYEQYF
TRBJ1-5	TRBV6-5	.	.	TGTGCCAGCAGTCGCCCAGGCCGCAATCAGCCCCAGCATTTT	CASSRPGRNQPQHF
TRBJ2-5	TRBV7-2	.	TRBD2	TGTGCCAGCAGCAAGAGTACTAGCGGGGTACAAGAGACCCAGTACTTC	CASSKSTSGVQETQYF
TRBJ1-5	TRBV4-3	.	TRBD1	TGCGCCAGCAGTCGCAACAGGGGTAAGTGGCCCCAGCATTTT	CASSRNRGKWPQHF
TRBJ2-7	TRBV6-5	few	TRBD2	TGTGCCAGCAGCAAAACAGCGGGAGGGCCCTACGAGCAGTACTTC	CASSKTAGGPYEQYF
TRBJ1-2	TRBV29-1	once	.	TGCAGCGTCGCTGGGACTGCAGCTAACTATGGCTACACCTTC	CSVAGTAANYGYTF
TRBJ1-4	TRBV18	.	TRBD1	TGTGCCAGCTCACTTACCGGGACAGGGGGCACAAAGAATGAAAAACTGTTTTTT	CASSLTGTGGTKNEKLFF
TRBJ1-2	TRBV27	once	.	TGTGCCAGCAGTTTAACAGCCTCCTATGGCTACACCTTC	CASSLTASYGYTF
TRBJ2-7	TRBV27	.	TRBD1	TGTGCCAGCGCACAGGGGGTAAAATCCTACGAGCAGTACTTC	CASAQGVKSYEQYF
TRBJ1-6	TRBV19	.	.	TGTGCCAGTAGTATCGGGGGAAGCATTAATTCACCCCTCCACTTT	CASSIGGSINSPLHF
TRBJ1-4	TRBV5-1	.	.	TGCGCCAGCAGCACTGCCGAAAAACTGTTTTTT	CASSTAEKLFF
TRBJ2-7	TRBV7-9	few	.	TGTGCCAGCAGCTTAGTCATGAGCTCCTACGAGCAGTACTTC	CASSLVMSSYEQYF
TRBJ1-1	TRBV5-4	.	TRBD1	TGTGCCAGCAGCAAACCATTACGACAGGGGGGAATAGCTTTCTTT	CASSKPLRQGGIAFF
TRBJ1-4	TRBV19	.	.	TGTGCCAGTAGTCTTCGTAGCGGAGCCGCCAATGAAAAACTGTTTTTT	CASSLRSGAANEKLFF
TRBJ2-1	TRBV5-8	.	.	TGTGCCAGCATCTCCGTCAATGAGCAGTTCTTC	CASISVNEQFF
TRBJ2-3	TRBV12-5	.	.	TGTGCTAGTGGTTTGGCTACCTATAAGGATACGCAGTATTTT	CASGLATYKDTQYF
TRBJ1-3	TRBV7-8	.	TRBD1	TGTGCCAGCAGCTACAGGGGCTCTGGAAACACCATATATTTT	CASSYRGSGNTIYF
TRBJ2-7	TRBV30	.	.	TGTGCCTGGAGACTGGGGGCCGCCTACGAGCAGTACTTC	CAWRLGAAYEQYF
TRBJ2-3	TRBV18	.	.	TGTGCCAGCTCACCACCGAGAGCTGGGGGGATTACCACAGATACGCAGTATTTT	CASSPPRAGGITTDTQYF